A single sample is the source of the 27 T cell receptor beta chains below, sequenced in a study of T cells in Graves' hyperthyroidism and ophthalmopathy. Amplification of TCR beta CDR3 regions was performed using RNA transcripts as template. With the HTBI primer set, the TCR CDR3 went through a first round of RT-PCR. TCRdb re-called the multiplex PCR reads with MiXCR, one entry per CDR3 protein. The sample records over 350,000 distinct CDR3 sequences, about 15% being singletons. The source material was blood. These TCRs come from a man between 18 and 29 years old with Graves' ophthalmopathy.

The chain combines TRBV24-1 with TRBJ2-1, with a weak D call TRBD2 (6 bases). The germline gives CDR1 KGHDR, CDR2 SFDVKD. The CDR3 has 12 amino acids. Trimming stripped 6 bases from V and 12 bases from J, with 14 bases between. CDR3: CATSQSGTLQFF. DNA of the CDR3: TGTGCCACCAGTCAGTCGGGGACTCTGCAGTTCTTC.

Ten or more counts support this clonotype. Here the CDR3 reads CASSQAMNTEAFF. The CDR3 DNA reads TGTGCCAGCAGTCAGGCCATGAACACTGAAGCTTTCTTT. This chain uses TRBV7-8 with TRBJ1-1; D is undetermined. Per germline, CDR1 SGHVS and CDR2 FQNEAQ. The CDR3 runs 13 residues. The V end was cut by 6 bases, the J end by 0 bases, with 8 bases between.

The rearrangement links TRBV5-6 to TRBJ1-2; maybe TRBD1 (5 bases). This CDR3 has 13 residues. V gave up 3 bases and J gave up 6 bases, with 12 bases separating them. Germline V gives CDR1 SGHDT, CDR2 YYEEEE. The CDR3 bases are TGTGCCAGCAGCTCCAGGGTTGTGGATGGCTACACCTTC. It codes for CASSSRVVDGYTF.

V usage is TRBV5-1 and J usage is TRBJ1-1; tentative D call: TRBD1 (6 bases). Trimming pared 4 bases from V and 6 bases from J, leaving 16 bases between. The CDR3 consists of 14 residues. Germline CDR1 is SGHRS and CDR2 is YFSETQ. This CDR3 is CASSGGAGVSEAFF. The DNA of the CDR3 is TGCGCCAGCAGCGGGGGGGCAGGGGTCTCTGAAGCTTTCTTT.

At least ten counts were recorded for this clonotype. This chain uses TRBV3-1 with TRBJ1-3, with D hard to call. Trimming removed 3 bases from V and 7 bases from J, with 7 bases in between. From germline, CDR1 is LGHDT and CDR2 YNNKEL (reference sequence). CDR3 length: 12 amino acids. As DNA, the CDR3 is TGTGCCAGCAGCCATGCGGAGAACACCATATATTTT. Translating gives CASSHAENTIYF.

This clonotype was picked up many times. The V and J genes are TRBV7-9 and TRBJ2-1; 10 bases map to TRBD2. The CDR3 has 14 residues. The ends lost 5 bases at V and 7 bases at J; junction bases unmatched: 5. Germline CDR1 and CDR2: SEHNR and FQNEAQ (reference sequence). CDR3 nucleotide sequence: TGTGCCAGCAGCGGAGCGGGGGGGGGGAATGAGCAGTTCTTC. It yields the protein CASSGAGGGNEQFF.

In its sample, this clonotype was seen many times. This chain connects TRBV29-1 to TRBJ2-3, with TRBD2 identical over 11 bases. CDR1 and CDR2 from the germline V gene are SQVTM and ANQGSEA. Unmatched junction bases numbered 9, after V lost 6 bases and J lost 4 bases. The CDR3 sequence is 15 residues long. CDR3 in DNA: TGCAGCGTCCCCGGGTCTAGCGGGAGGTCAGATACGCAGTATTTT. This sequence encodes CSVPGSSGRSDTQYF.

This chain uses TRBV7-9 with TRBJ2-7; TRBD1 is a possible D gene (7 bases). There are 19 residues in the CDR3. In germline, CDR1 is SEHNR, CDR2 FQNEAQ (reference sequence). Between the trimmed V and J ends, which lost 5 bases and 3 bases, there was a span of 29 bases. The CDR3 region is CASSTQGGLKSYTFYEQYF. The CDR3 DNA reads as TGTGCCAGCAGCACCCAGGGGGGATTGAAAAGCTACACCTTCTACGAGCAGTACTTC.

The chain couples TRBV27 to TRBJ2-5; no clear D. The length of the CDR3 is 13 residues. Germline CDR1 reads MNHEY; CDR2 reads SMNVEV (reference sequence). Trimming took off 6 bases at V and 1 base at J, with 9 bases between the two ends. The CDR3 sequence: CASRAAAQETQYF. The CDR3 nucleotides read TGTGCCAGCAGAGCCGCGGCCCAAGAGACCCAGTACTTC.

This clonotype was seen a few times. This chain joins TRBV20-1 and TRBJ1-2; no clear D gene. Trimming cost V 5 bases and J 1 base, with 8 bases left between them. Germline CDR1 reads DFQATT; CDR2 reads SNEGSKA (reference sequence). This CDR3 is built from 12 residues. The CDR3 loop is CSAEFSNYGYTF. In DNA, the CDR3 is TGCAGTGCTGAGTTCAGTAACTATGGCTACACCTTC.

This clonotype has ten or more counts. The chain combines TRBV11-2 with TRBJ2-7; TRBD1 might be the D (5 bases). Between the trimmed V and J ends, which lost 4 bases and 2 bases, there was a span of 15 bases. This CDR3 contains 15 residues. The germline V gene encodes CDR1 SGHAT and CDR2 FQNNGV. For the CDR3, the DNA is TGTGCCAGCAGCTGGGCGCAGGGCGGAACCTACGAGCAGTACTTC. Protein: CASSWAQGGTYEQYF.

At least ten counts were recorded for this clonotype. This chain links TRBV27 with TRBJ1-3, with 7 bases identical to TRBD1. Looked up from germline, CDR1 is MNHEY and CDR2 is SMNVEV (reference sequence). The CDR3 contains 15 residues. J lost 4 bases, V lost 5 bases, and 8 bases had no gene match. CDR3 nucleotide sequence: TGTGCCAGCAGTGGGACCAGGGGACAGGGAAACACCATATATTTT. It yields the protein CASSGTRGQGNTIYF.

This clonotype was seen ten or more times. The chain has TRBV10-3 and TRBJ2-7; 8 bases map to TRBD1. J gave up 3 bases and V 6 bases, and 7 bases lay outside the gene matches. CDR3 length equals 14 residues. CDR1 and CDR2 from the germline V gene are ENHRY and SYGVKD. CDR3 loop: CAIRPTGANYEQYF. In DNA, the CDR3 is TGTGCCATCAGACCGACAGGGGCTAACTACGAGCAGTACTTC.

This clonotype has at least ten counts. This chain joins TRBV18 and TRBJ2-4, with TRBD1 matching over 8 bases. Germline values: CDR1 KGHSH, CDR2 LQKENI. CDR3 length equals 16 residues. The junction had 5 bases not matched to a gene; V was cut back by 4 bases and J by 0 bases. As DNA, the CDR3 is TGTGCCAGCTCACGGAGGACAGGGCTAGCCAAAAACATTCAGTACTTC. Its protein is CASSRRTGLAKNIQYF.

This clonotype was detected many times. The chain uses TRBV5-1 and TRBJ2-3; possibly TRBD2 for D (5 bases). V was pared by 4 bases and J by 2 bases, with 17 bases between. The germline V gene has CDR1 SGHRS and CDR2 YFSETQ. The CDR3 sequence is 16 residues long. CDR3 loop: CASSPPREPLTDTQYF. The CDR3 nucleotides read TGCGCCAGCAGCCCGCCGAGGGAGCCGCTCACAGATACGCAGTATTTT. The whole variable domain, remainder taken from reference TRBV5-1 and TRBJ2-3, is KAGVTQTPRYLIKTRGQQVTLSCSPISGHRSVSWYQQTPGQGLQFLFEYFSETQRNKGNFPGRFSGRQFSNSRSEMNVSTLELGDSALYLCASSPPREPLTDTQYFGPGTRLTVL.

This clonotype has a count of ten or more. The chain combines TRBV20-1 with TRBJ2-7; D gene unclear. Trimming removed 3 bases at V and 3 bases at J, with 18 bases between. The CDR3 extends over 15 amino acids. The germline CDR1 and CDR2 sequences are DFQATT and SNEGSKA (reference sequence). In nucleotides, the CDR3 is TGCAGTGCTAGCCCCCCGCTCGGCGACAACTACGAGCAGTACTTC. It encodes CSASPPLGDNYEQYF.

The table lists this clonotype with many counts. This sequence joins TRBV12-3 or TRBV12-4 and TRBJ2-3; D is undetermined. V dropped 3 bases and J dropped 4 bases, with 11 bases sitting between them. The CDR3 is 14 amino acids. This CDR3 is CASSFYGSPDTQYF. The DNA for the CDR3 is TGTGCCAGCAGTTTCTATGGCTCCCCAGATACGCAGTATTTT.

This clonotype was seen many times. The chain joins TRBV12-3 or TRBV12-4 to TRBJ2-5; maybe TRBD2 (6 bases). CDR3 length equals 14 residues. The V gene lost 5 bases and the J gene lost 5 bases, with 15 bases spanning the gap. CDR3 region: CASSQPGEGETQYF. In DNA form, the CDR3 reads TGTGCCAGCAGTCAACCGGGAGAGGGGGAGACCCAGTACTTC.

In the case of this clonotype: This may be a read error, as it is one base from a much larger clone. V is TRBV7-9 and J is TRBJ1-1; D gene unclear. The CDR3 is made up of 11 amino acids. V lost 3 bases and J 8 bases, leaving 7 bases between the germline ends. In germline, CDR1 is SEHNR, CDR2 FQNEAQ (reference sequence). CDR3 in amino acids: CASSFASEAFF. CDR3 nucleotides: TGTGCCAGCAGCTTTGCTTCGGAAGCTTTCTTT. Based on the CDR3 plus reference TRBV7-9 and TRBJ1-1, the full variable domain is DTGVSQNPRHKITKRGQNVTFRCDPISEHNRLYWYRQTLGQGPEFLTYFQNEAQLEKSRLLSDRFSAERPKGSFSTLEIQRTEQGDSAMYLCASSFASEAFFGQGTRLTVV.

The V and J genes are TRBV5-6 and TRBJ2-1, with 10 bases identical to TRBD2. The CDR3 is 15 residues long. V lost 1 base, J lost 8 bases, and 6 bases stayed unmatched. Germline loops: CDR1 SGHDT, CDR2 YYEEEE. The CDR3, as DNA: TGTGCCAGCAGCTTGACGAGCGGGGGGGCCCATGAGCAGTTCTTC. As protein: CASSLTSGGAHEQFF.

This clonotype came up many times. The chain couples TRBV5-6 to TRBJ2-7; TRBD2 aligns across 10 bases. From germline, CDR1 is SGHDT and CDR2 YYEEEE. The CDR3 spans 15 residues. J lost 4 bases, V lost 0 bases, and 4 bases had no gene match. CDR3 nucleotides: TGTGCCAGCAGCTTGGCCCTAGCGGGAGCGTACGAGCAGTACTTC. It yields the protein CASSLALAGAYEQYF.

This clonotype turned up a few times. The V call is TRBV30, the J call TRBJ2-5, with 10 nucleotides matching TRBD2. The ends lost 5 bases at V and 6 bases at J; junction bases unmatched: 6. The germline CDR1 and CDR2 sequences are GTSNPN and SVGIG (reference sequence). CDR3 size: 13 residues. The CDR3 DNA reads TGTGCCTGGGTAGCGGGGGGTGCCCAGACCCAGTACTTC. It codes for CAWVAGGAQTQYF.

This clonotype was seen at least ten times. The genes are TRBV3-1 and TRBJ2-5; D not certain. CDR1 and CDR2 (germline): LGHDT, YNNKEL (reference sequence). Trimming took off 4 bases at V and 5 bases at J, with 11 bases between the two ends. The CDR3 is 13 amino acids. CDR3 coding DNA: TGTGCCAGCAGCCCCAGAGGATGGGAGACCCAGTACTTC. Protein sequence: CASSPRGWETQYF.

This clonotype was counted at least ten times. This chain uses TRBV5-1 with TRBJ2-3; a weak D match, TRBD2 (6 bases). Germline loops: CDR1 SGHRS, CDR2 YFSETQ. The CDR3 extends over 16 amino acids. The V and J ends lost 4 bases and 5 bases respectively, with 20 bases between them. The CDR3 protein is CASSMMGGSVRDTQYF. DNA of the CDR3: TGCGCCAGCAGCATGATGGGGGGATCAGTTAGAGATACGCAGTATTTT.

The chain has TRBV5-1 and TRBJ2-6, with D possibly matching TRBD1 (6 bases). CDR3 length: 20 residues. Germline assignment: CDR1 SGHRS and CDR2 YFSETQ. Trimming stripped 2 bases from V and 1 base from J, with 22 bases between. CDR3 DNA sequence: TGCGCCAGCAGCTTCTCAATGGAATTACAGGGAAATTCTGGGGCCAACGTCCTGACTTTC. Protein: CASSFSMELQGNSGANVLTF.

This clonotype has ten or more counts. V usage is TRBV7-9 and J usage is TRBJ2-1, with 9 bases identical to TRBD2. Germline-derived CDR1 and CDR2 are SEHNR and FQNEAQ (reference sequence). Trimming cost V 3 bases and J 6 bases; bases outside gene matches: 6. The CDR3 is 15 amino acids. The CDR3 nucleotides are TGTGCCAGCAGCTTGTCGGGGACTAGCAGCAATGAGCAGTTCTTC. As protein: CASSLSGTSSNEQFF.

Of note for this clonotype: With a much larger clone just one base away, this may be a read error. The chain joins TRBV18 to TRBJ2-1; D is unclear. This CDR3 comprises 14 residues. Germline CDR1 KGHSH, CDR2 LQKENI. DNA of the CDR3: TGTGCCAGCTCAAAACAAACGACAAACAATGAGCGGTTCTTC. This codes for CASSKQTTNNERFF.